This T cell receptor beta chain was profiled in a study of cytomegalovirus exposure and HLA in healthy donors. Study observations and caveats: DRB1 showed the most TCR associations and HLA-C the fewest in a later analysis, as rates varied by HLA locus. Presence/absence analyses took donor sequencing depth as roughly uniform.

This clone was recorded a few times. The antigen is unknown. PCR involved 60 Vbeta and 13 Jbeta primers. Profiled with immunoSEQ multiplex PCR; TCRdb holds only in-frame clones, not every one. The sample lists over 100,000 clones, roughly 63% seen once, with more than 8.5% in the top ten. CDR1 is ENHRY and CDR2 is SYGVKD in the germline V gene. V lost 5 bases and J lost 0, with 10 bases in between. The CDR3 runs to 14 residues. This receptor was identified in a middle-aged man in good health and CMV-seropositive. The V and J genes are TRBV10-3 and TRBJ1-1, with D maybe TRBD1 (5 bases). Specimen: PBMCs. Here the CDR3 reads CAISNRRMNTEAFF. In DNA, the CDR3 is TGTGCCATCAGTAACAGGAGAATGAACACTGAAGCTTTCTTT.